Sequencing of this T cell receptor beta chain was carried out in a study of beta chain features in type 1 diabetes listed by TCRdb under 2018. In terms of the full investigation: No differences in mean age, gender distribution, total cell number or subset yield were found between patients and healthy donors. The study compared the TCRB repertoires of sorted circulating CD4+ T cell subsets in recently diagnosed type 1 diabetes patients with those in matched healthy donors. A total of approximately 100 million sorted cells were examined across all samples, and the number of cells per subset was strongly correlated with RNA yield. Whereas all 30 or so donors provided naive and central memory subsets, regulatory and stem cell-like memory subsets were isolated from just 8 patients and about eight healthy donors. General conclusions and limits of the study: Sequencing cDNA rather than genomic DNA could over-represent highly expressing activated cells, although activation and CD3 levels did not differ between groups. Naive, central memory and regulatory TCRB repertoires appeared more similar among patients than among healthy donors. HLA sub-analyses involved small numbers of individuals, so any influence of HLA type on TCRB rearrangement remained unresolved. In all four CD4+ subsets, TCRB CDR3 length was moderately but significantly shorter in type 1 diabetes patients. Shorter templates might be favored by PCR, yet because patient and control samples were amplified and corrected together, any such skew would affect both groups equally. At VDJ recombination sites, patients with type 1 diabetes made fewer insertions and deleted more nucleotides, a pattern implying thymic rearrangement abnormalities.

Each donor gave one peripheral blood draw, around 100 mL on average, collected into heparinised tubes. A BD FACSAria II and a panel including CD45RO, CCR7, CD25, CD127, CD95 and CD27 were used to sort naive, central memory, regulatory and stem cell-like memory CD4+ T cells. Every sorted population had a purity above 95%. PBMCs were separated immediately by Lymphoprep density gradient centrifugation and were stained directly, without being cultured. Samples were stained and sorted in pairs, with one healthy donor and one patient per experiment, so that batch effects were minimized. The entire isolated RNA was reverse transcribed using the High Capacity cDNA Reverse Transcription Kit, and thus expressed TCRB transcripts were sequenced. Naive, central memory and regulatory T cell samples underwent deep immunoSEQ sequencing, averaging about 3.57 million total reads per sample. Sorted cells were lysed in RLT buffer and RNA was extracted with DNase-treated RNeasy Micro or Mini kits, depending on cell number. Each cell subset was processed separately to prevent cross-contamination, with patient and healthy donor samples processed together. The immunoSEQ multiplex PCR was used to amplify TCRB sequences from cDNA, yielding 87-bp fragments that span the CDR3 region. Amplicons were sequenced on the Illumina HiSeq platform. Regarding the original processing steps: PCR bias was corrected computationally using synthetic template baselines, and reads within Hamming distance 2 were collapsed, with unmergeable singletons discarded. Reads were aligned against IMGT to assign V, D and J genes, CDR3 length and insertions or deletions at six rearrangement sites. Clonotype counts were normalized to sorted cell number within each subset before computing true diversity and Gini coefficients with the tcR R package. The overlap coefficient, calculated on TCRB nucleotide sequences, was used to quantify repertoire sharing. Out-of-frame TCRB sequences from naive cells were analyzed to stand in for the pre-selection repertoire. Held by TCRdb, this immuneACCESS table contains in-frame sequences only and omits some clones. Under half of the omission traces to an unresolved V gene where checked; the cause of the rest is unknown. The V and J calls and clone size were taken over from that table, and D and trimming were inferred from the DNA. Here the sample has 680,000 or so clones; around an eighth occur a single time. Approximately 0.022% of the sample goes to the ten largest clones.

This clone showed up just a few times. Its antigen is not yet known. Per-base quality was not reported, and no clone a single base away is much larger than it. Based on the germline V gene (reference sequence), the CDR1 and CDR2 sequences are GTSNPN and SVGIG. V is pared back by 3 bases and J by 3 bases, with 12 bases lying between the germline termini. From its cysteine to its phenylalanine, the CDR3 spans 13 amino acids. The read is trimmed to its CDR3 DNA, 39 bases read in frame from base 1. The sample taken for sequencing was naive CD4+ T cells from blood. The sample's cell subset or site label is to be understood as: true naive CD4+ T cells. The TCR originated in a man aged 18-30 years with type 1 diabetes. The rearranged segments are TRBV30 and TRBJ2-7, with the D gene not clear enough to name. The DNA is TGTGCCTGGAGGAGAGCAGGCCTCTACGAGCAGTACTTC. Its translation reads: CAWRRAGLYEQYF. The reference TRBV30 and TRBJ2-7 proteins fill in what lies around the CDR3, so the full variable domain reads SQTIHQWPATLVQPVGSPLSLECTVEGTSNPNLYWYRQAAGRGLQLLFYSVGIGQISSEVPQNLSASRPQDRQFILSSKKLLLSDSGFYLCAWRRAGLYEQYFGPGTRLTVT.